This T cell receptor (beta chain) emerged from a study of blood T cell repertoires in COVID-19. Background on the study: Samples came from the United States, Italy and Spain, spanning acute and convalescent COVID-19. Sample material is recorded as cDNA or gDNA derived from T cells, B-cell-depleted T cells, or PBMCs.

In regard to this clone: Within the sample, other DNA sequences also encode this same CDR3.

V shed 6 bases and J shed 3 bases, with 9 bases lying between them. This CDR3 spans 12 amino acids. Germline V gene sequence: CDR1 MDHEN, CDR2 SYDVKM. As originally analysed: Researchers report that nucleated cell counts were estimated from reference gene primer amplification. Generated by immunoSEQ multiplex PCR, the TCRdb table keeps only in-frame clones and is missing some. The D gene and trimming were derived from the DNA, and the V and J assignments and clone size from that table. The repertoire has some 310,000 clones, nearly 90% of them found once; the top ten carry around 0.93%. Sequencing used peripheral blood. The chain employs TRBV28 and TRBJ2-7; tentatively, D is TRBD1 (6 bases). The TCR sequence derives from a woman in her 40s with COVID-19, enrolled during active disease. CDR3 residues: CASSPDSYEQYF. The CDR3 DNA reads as TGTGCCAGCAGCCCGGACAGCTACGAGCAGTACTTC.